The next 28 T cell receptor beta chains were all read from a single sample in a study of cytomegalovirus exposure and HLA in healthy donors listed by TCRdb under 2017. The method was the immunoSEQ multiplex PCR assay. Imported from immuneACCESS, the table was reduced by TCRdb to in-frame sequences with V and J called. These copies leave out some clones; in studies compared against another copy, an unresolved V gene accounts for under half, and the cause of the remainder is not known. Within this sample are about 140,000 clones, with about nine tenths of them counted one time only. The ten biggest clones cover roughly 3% of the sample. Sequenced: PBMCs. The origin of the receptors is a man younger than 35 in good health and CMV-seronegative.

A few counts support this clone. The V gene is TRBV6-1, the J gene TRBJ2-7, with 9 bases matching TRBD1. Trimming took 8 bases from V and 7 from J; bases not matched to a gene: 6. Per germline, CDR1 MNHNS and CDR2 SASEGT. CDR3 length equals 12 residues. CDR3 nucleotides: TGTGCCAGCGGCCGGGACAGGGTAGAGCAGTACTTC. This gives the protein CASGRDRVEQYF.

The chain carries TRBV13 and TRBJ2-4, with D possibly TRBD2 on 6 matching bases. This CDR3 comprises 14 residues. Germline CDR1 is PRHDT and CDR2 is FYEKMQ (reference sequence). V was trimmed by 1 base and J by 7 bases, leaving 11 bases between them. The DNA of the CDR3 is TGTGCCAGCAGCTTAGCCGTCGGGGGTAACATTCAGTACTTC. It specifies CASSLAVGGNIQYF.

This chain uses TRBV14 with TRBJ2-3; tentatively, D is TRBD1 (6 bases). The CDR3 sequence is 16 residues long. Germline V gene data show CDR1 as SGHDN and CDR2 as FVKESK. V was shortened by 4 bases and J by 2 bases, with 16 bases between the two germline ends. CDR3 sequence (DNA): TGTGCCAGCAGCCGTAGGAACAGGGCCCCCACAGATACGCAGTATTTT. This gives the protein CASSRRNRAPTDTQYF.

The chain has TRBV27 and TRBJ2-3, with TRBD2 as a possible D gene (6 bases). V dropped 4 bases and J dropped 2 bases, with 13 bases sitting between them. Germline CDR1 MNHEY, CDR2 SMNVEV (reference sequence). The CDR3 is made up of 15 amino acids. CDR3 in DNA: TGTGCCAGCAGTTGGACGGGAGAGTACACAGATACGCAGTATTTT. Encoded protein: CASSWTGEYTDTQYF.

The table lists this clone with a count of one. CDR3 DNA sequence: TGTGCCAGCAGCAAAGCGAACAGGGGGCGTTACGAGCAGTACTTC. Encoded protein: CASSKANRGRYEQYF. The chain uses TRBV21-1 and TRBJ2-7; the table's D call TRBD1 went unverified against the DNA. TRBV21-1 is a known pseudogene. CDR3 length: 15 residues.

The chain is built from TRBV20-1 and TRBJ2-5, with no clear D. Germline V gene lookup returns CDR1 DFQATT and CDR2 SNEGSKA (reference sequence). The V gene lost 4 bases and the J gene lost 5 bases, with 8 bases spanning the gap. CDR3 length: 11 amino acids. This CDR3 reads CSAKVQETQYF. In nucleotides, the CDR3 is TGCAGTGCTAAAGTACAGGAGACCCAGTACTTC.

This chain uses TRBV6-1 with TRBJ1-3; the D gene is possibly TRBD1 (5 bases). The germline CDR1 and CDR2 sequences are MNHNS and SASEGT. Between the trimmed V and J ends, which lost 7 bases and 4 bases, there was a span of 11 bases. This CDR3 spans 13 amino acids. The CDR3 coding sequence is TGTGCCAGCACTTCAGGGCCCGGAAACACCATATATTTT. Its translation: CASTSGPGNTIYF.

V is TRBV5-1 and J is TRBJ2-5; TRBD2 matches 8 bases. The trim removed 0 bases at V and 5 bases at J, leaving 9 bases unmatched. Per germline, CDR1 SGHRS and CDR2 YFSETQ. The CDR3 has 16 residues. The CDR3 DNA reads as TGCGCCAGCAGCTTGGACGCCGGGAGGGCCGGTGAGACCCAGTACTTC. Translating it yields CASSLDAGRAGETQYF.

V is TRBV5-1 and J is TRBJ1-1; the D gene is possibly TRBD1 (6 bases). Germline assignment: CDR1 SGHRS and CDR2 YFSETQ. CDR3 length equals 13 residues. Trimming took off 4 bases at V and 1 base at J, with 8 bases between the two ends. The CDR3 is CASSPTGNTEAFF. The CDR3 DNA is TGCGCCAGCAGCCCGACAGGGAACACTGAAGCTTTCTTT.

This chain uses TRBV30 with TRBJ2-7, with TRBD2 as a possible D gene (5 bases). Germline V CDR1 and CDR2: GTSNPN, SVGIG (reference sequence). The CDR3 has 12 residues. V was cut by 1 base and J by 1 base, with 5 bases left in between. The CDR3 DNA reads as TGTGCCTGGAGTGGGACTTCCTACGAGCAGTACTTC. Amino acids: CAWSGTSYEQYF.

The chain combines TRBV30 with TRBJ2-3, with a possible D match to TRBD1 (5 bases). CDR1 is GTSNPN and CDR2 is SVGIG in the germline V gene (reference sequence). V was shortened by 1 base and J by 2 bases, with 7 bases between the two germline ends. The CDR3 is 13 residues long. This CDR3 is CAWSGQLTDTQYF. As DNA, the CDR3 is TGTGCCTGGAGTGGACAGCTCACAGATACGCAGTATTTT.

The V and J genes are TRBV15 and TRBJ2-2; TRBD1 might be the D (6 bases). The CDR3 runs to 14 residues. Trimming cost V 0 bases and J 5 bases, with 7 bases left between them. CDR1 and CDR2 from the germline V gene are LNHNV and YYDKDF (reference sequence). CDR3 in amino acids: CATSREQGTGELFF. The CDR3 nucleotides read TGTGCCACCAGCAGAGAACAGGGAACCGGGGAGCTGTTTTTT.

The V gene is TRBV11-3, the J gene TRBJ1-3; D call uncertain. Germline CDR1 SGHNT, CDR2 YENEEA. The ends were cut back, 1 base at V and 0 bases at J, with 13 bases in the middle. This CDR3 is built from 17 residues. CDR3 region: CASSLVMALNSGNTIYF. CDR3 nucleotide sequence: TGTGCCAGCAGCTTAGTGATGGCACTAAACTCTGGAAACACCATATATTTT.

The chain joins TRBV28 to TRBJ1-1, with 7 bases lining up with TRBD1. Germline-derived CDR1 and CDR2 are MDHEN and SYDVKM. Unmatched junction bases numbered 10, after V lost 5 bases and J lost 4 bases. The CDR3 length is 15 residues. The CDR3 region has the DNA TGTGCCAGCAGTGAACGACAGGGCGAATTCACTGAAGCTTTCTTT. It specifies CASSERQGEFTEAFF.

The V and J genes are TRBV13 and TRBJ2-1; no clear D gene. Trimming pared 4 bases from V and 10 bases from J, leaving 11 bases between. This CDR3 has 12 residues. Germline loops: CDR1 PRHDT, CDR2 FYEKMQ (reference sequence). Here the CDR3 DNA reads TGTGCCAGCAGCTCTACCTTAAGCGAGCAGTTCTTC. Protein sequence: CASSSTLSEQFF. Full variable domain (missing parts from reference TRBV13 and TRBJ2-1): AAGVIQSPRHLIKEKRETATLKCYPIPRHDTVYWYQQGPGQDPQFLISFYEKMQSDKGSIPDRFSAQQFSDYHSELNMSSLELGDSALYFCASSSTLSEQFFGPGTRLTVL.

The genes are TRBV5-1 and TRBJ2-1, with D perhaps matching TRBD2 (6 bases). Trimming shortened V by 0 bases and J by 10 bases, and 8 bases separated the two germline ends. Germline V gene sequence: CDR1 SGHRS, CDR2 YFSETQ. The CDR3 extends over 12 amino acids. The DNA of the CDR3 is TGCGCCAGCAGCTTGGCAGCGGGCGAGCAGTTCTTC. The encoded protein is CASSLAAGEQFF.

V is TRBV2 and J is TRBJ1-4; D gene ambiguous. The CDR3 sequence is 14 residues long. Germline V gene sequence: CDR1 SNHLY, CDR2 FYNNEI. Deletions cut 3 bases from V and 6 bases from J, with 11 bases between. The CDR3 DNA is TGTGCCAGCAGTGAGGGGAGGGAGTATGAAAAACTGTTTTTT. Its translation is CASSEGREYEKLFF.

This sequence joins TRBV5-1 and TRBJ2-7; 8 nucleotides line up with TRBD2. V was clipped by 3 bases and J by 4 bases; unmatched bases: 9. CDR3 length: 15 amino acids. From germline, CDR1 is SGHRS and CDR2 YFSETQ. CDR3: CASSSGAGGAYEQYF. Written as DNA, the CDR3 is TGCGCCAGCAGCTCCGGGGCCGGGGGGGCGTACGAGCAGTACTTC.

There are many counts of this clone. The rearrangement links TRBV6-5 to TRBJ2-1, with TRBD1 matching over 8 bases. The junction had 14 bases not matched to a gene; V was cut back by 4 bases and J by 9 bases. Germline assignment: CDR1 MNHEY and CDR2 SVGAGI. This CDR3 is built from 16 residues. The CDR3 region is CASSLNSGTGHLEQFF. CDR3 bases: TGTGCCAGCAGTTTAAATTCCGGGACAGGCCATCTTGAGCAGTTCTTC.

This sequence joins TRBV19 and TRBJ2-2; TRBD2 is a possible D gene (7 bases). The CDR3 runs to 15 residues. Deletions cut 10 bases from V and 0 bases from J, with 15 bases between. The germline gives CDR1 LNHDA, CDR2 SQIVND (reference sequence). The CDR3 DNA is TGTGCCACCAAGGGGGGGGTTTCGAACACCGGGGAGCTGTTTTTT. Its protein product is CATKGGVSNTGELFF.

The rearrangement links TRBV28 to TRBJ2-7, with 8 bases that match TRBD1. The CDR3 covers 14 residues. The V segment lost 2 bases and the J segment 6 bases; nucleotides outside the gene matches: 6. Germline loops: CDR1 MDHEN, CDR2 SYDVKM. DNA of the CDR3: TGTGCCAGCAGTTTAGGACAGGGACGAGGCGAGCAGTACTTC. This gives the protein CASSLGQGRGEQYF. Combining the CDR3 with reference TRBV28 and TRBJ2-7 gives the whole variable domain DVKVTQSSRYLVKRTGEKVFLECVQDMDHENMFWYRQDPGLGLRLIYFSYDVKMKEKGDIPEGYSVSREKKERFSLILESASTNQTSMYLCASSLGQGRGEQYFGPGTRLTVT.

The J gene is TRBJ2-3, the V gene TRBV18; D is undetermined. The CDR3 consists of 14 residues. Germline-derived CDR1 and CDR2 are KGHSH and LQKENI. Trimming took 0 bases from V and 4 from J, leaving 8 bases between them. The CDR3 sequence: CASSPPALSDTQYF. For the CDR3, the DNA is TGTGCCAGCTCACCACCAGCGCTCTCAGATACGCAGTATTTT.

The V gene is TRBV7-2, the J gene TRBJ2-7, with 7 bases lining up with TRBD2. CDR3 size: 17 residues. The germline V gene has CDR1 SGHTA and CDR2 FQGNSA. J was trimmed by 1 base and V by 5 bases; bases with no gene match: 14. CDR3 protein: CASSHPRGGSRSYEQYF. The CDR3 region has the DNA TGTGCCAGCAGCCACCCTAGGGGCGGGAGTCGGTCCTACGAGCAGTACTTC.

V usage is TRBV29-1 and J usage is TRBJ1-1; D not certain. Germline V CDR1 and CDR2: SQVTM, ANQGSEA. Trimming pared 3 bases from V and 8 bases from J, leaving 13 bases between. The CDR3 consists of 12 residues. CDR3 DNA: TGCAGCGTTGAGAAGGTGGGAGGGGAAGCTTTCTTT. This codes for CSVEKVGGEAFF.

This sequence joins TRBV5-1 and TRBJ1-4; 10 bases align to TRBD1. Germline V CDR1 and CDR2: SGHRS, YFSETQ. The CDR3 consists of 15 residues. With V trimmed by 4 bases and J by 6 bases, 6 bases remained unmatched. The DNA of the CDR3 is TGCGCCAGCAGCGAGGGACAGGGGCGGGATGAAAAACTGTTTTTT. This translates into CASSEGQGRDEKLFF.

The chain combines TRBV7-2 with TRBJ1-5, with D possibly TRBD1 on 5 matching bases. Trimming cost V 1 base and J 7 bases, with 14 bases left between them. This CDR3 has 15 residues. Per the germline V gene, CDR1 is SGHTA and CDR2 is FQGNSA. In nucleotides, the CDR3 is TGTGCCAGCAGCTTAGGGGCCAGGGTACGACAGCCCCAGCATTTT. It is translated as CASSLGARVRQPQHF. The variable domain in full, with the rest retrieved from reference TRBV7-2 and TRBJ1-5, is GAGVSQSPSNKVTEKGKDVELRCDPISGHTALYWYRQSLGQGLEFLIYFQGNSAPDKSGLPSDRFSAERTGGSVSTLTIQRTQQEDSAVYLCASSLGARVRQPQHFGDGTRLSIL.

The chain employs TRBV19 and TRBJ2-7; 8 bases align to TRBD1. After removal of 5 bases from V and 4 bases from J, the junction contained 7 bases not matched to a gene. The CDR3 is made up of 14 amino acids. CDR1 and CDR2 from the germline V gene are LNHDA and SQIVND (reference sequence). The CDR3 DNA is TGTGCCAGTAGTGGGCCGGGACAGGTGTACGAGCAGTACTTC. Translation gives CASSGPGQVYEQYF.

The chain employs TRBV6-1 and TRBJ2-2; weak D call: TRBD1 (6 bases). The germline V gene encodes CDR1 MNHNS and CDR2 SASEGT. Trimming removed 6 bases from V and 6 bases from J, with 17 bases in between. This CDR3 comprises 15 residues. Here the CDR3 reads CASRTGSLEAGELFF. The CDR3 DNA reads as TGTGCCAGCAGAACAGGGTCATTAGAAGCCGGGGAGCTGTTTTTT.